Given below is one T cell receptor (beta chain) in context. Germline assignment: CDR1 GTSNPN and CDR2 SVGIG (reference sequence). Trimming left V 0 bases short and J 7 bases short, with 12 bases between. This CDR3 is 13 amino acids long. This entry is derived from a study of blood T cell repertoires in COVID-19. Study-wide context: Both acute and convalescent COVID-19 samples were obtained from the United States, Italy and Spain. Sources were T cells, B-cell-depleted T cells, or PBMCs; the material itself was cDNA or gDNA.

Here immunoSEQ multiplex PCR was the method, and the copy in TCRdb shows in-frame clones only, minus some. This table holds roughly 290,000 clones, roughly 86% found once. The sequence derives from a woman in her fifties or sixties who had recovered from COVID-19. The chain combines TRBV30 with TRBJ1-1, with D uncertain. The specimen was peripheral blood. CDR3 nucleotides: TGTGCCTGGAGTGTGCAAGTTGGTAGTGAAGCTTTCTTT. It codes for CAWSVQVGSEAFF. Looking up the rest from reference TRBV30 and TRBJ1-1 gives the full variable domain: SQTIHQWPATLVQPVGSPLSLECTVEGTSNPNLYWYRQAAGRGLQLLFYSVGIGQISSEVPQNLSASRPQDRQFILSSKKLLLSDSGFYLCAWSVQVGSEAFFGQGTRLTVV.